The 7 T cell receptor beta chains reported below all come from one sample, sequenced in a study of T cell repertoires in cytomegalovirus infection. TCRdb fed the reads into MiXCR, producing one record per CDR3 protein. This table holds approximately 500,000 distinct CDR3 sequences, 26% found once. Sequences were obtained from PBMCs. The receptors originated from a human donor in good health (CMV status not recorded). Some clones in this sample may be carry-over from other donors' samples.

The chain couples TRBV5-6 to TRBJ2-7; 9 nucleotides match TRBD2. Trimming removed 3 bases from V and 2 bases from J; junction bases left unmatched: 3. Germline CDR1 reads SGHDT; CDR2 reads YYEEEE. CDR3 size: 14 residues. In DNA form, the CDR3 reads TGTGCCAGCAGCTGGAGCGGGAGGCCCTACGAGCAGTACTTC. It specifies CASSWSGRPYEQYF. Supplemented by reference TRBV5-6 and TRBJ2-7, the full variable domain reads DAGVTQSPTHLIKTRGQQVTLRCSPKSGHDTVSWYQQALGQGPQFIFQYYEEEERQRGNFPDRFSGHQFPNYSSELNVNALLLGDSALYLCASSWSGRPYEQYFGPGTRLTVT.

This clonotype was recorded a few times. The chain combines TRBV7-9 with TRBJ2-7, with a weak D call TRBD2 (5 bases). Germline V gene data show CDR1 as SEHNR and CDR2 as FQNEAQ (reference sequence). Trimming pared 0 bases from V and 7 bases from J, leaving 7 bases between. This CDR3 spans 12 amino acids. The CDR3: CASSLASGEQYF. CDR3 coding DNA: TGTGCCAGCAGCTTAGCGTCGGGGGAGCAGTACTTC.

This clonotype was seen more than once but under ten times. This chain joins TRBV6-1 and TRBJ2-7; the match to TRBD1 covers 9 bases. Germline V gene sequence: CDR1 MNHNS, CDR2 SASEGT. V lost 6 bases and J lost 2; bases outside the gene matches: 2. The CDR3 contains 13 residues. CDR3 in amino acids: CASRRQGAYEQYV. In nucleotides, the CDR3 is TGTGCCAGCAGGCGACAGGGGGCCTACGAGCAGTACGTC.

Regarding this clonotype: Possible read error: a much larger clone is one base away. The CDR3 DNA reads TGTTCCAGCAGCTTAGCGCGCCTAGCGGTCGCCGGGGAGCTGTTTTTT. Translating it yields CSSSLARLAVAGELFF. The V and J genes are TRBV7-9 and TRBJ2-2, with 7 bases lining up with TRBD2. Germline V gene data show CDR1 as SEHNR and CDR2 as FQNEAQ (reference sequence). This CDR3 has 16 amino acids.

A note on this clonotype: A junction end diverges from the germline sequence, so it may reflect a read error. The chain carries TRBV7-2 and TRBJ2-5, with D hard to call. Germline CDR1 is SGHTA and CDR2 is FQGNSA. This CDR3 has 13 amino acids. CDR3 nucleotide sequence: TGTGCCAGCAGCCGGACCGAGCAAGAGACCCAGCACTTC. Protein product: CASSRTEQETQHF. Full variable domain (rest looked up from reference TRBV7-2 and TRBJ2-5): GAGVSQSPSNKVTEKGKDVELRCDPISGHTALYWYRQSLGQGLEFLIYFQGNSAPDKSGLPSDRFSAERTGGSVSTLTIQRTQQEDSAVYLCASSRTEQETQHFGPGTRLLVL.

The chain uses TRBV7-8 and TRBJ2-3; possible D gene TRBD1, 5 bases. This CDR3 has 13 residues. Germline CDR1 reads SGHVS; CDR2 reads FQNEAQ. V was trimmed by 5 bases and J by 2 bases, leaving 8 bases between them. The CDR3 spells CASSQGPTDTQYF. Here the CDR3 DNA reads TGTGCCAGCAGCCAGGGCCCCACAGATACGCAGTATTTT.

V usage is TRBV7-9 and J usage is TRBJ2-5, with 10 bases fitting TRBD1. V lost 3 bases and J lost 2; bases outside the gene matches: 6. Germline-derived CDR1 and CDR2 are SEHNR and FQNEAQ (reference sequence). The CDR3 covers 16 residues. This CDR3 reads CASSFGQGVFQETQYF. CDR3 nucleotides: TGTGCCAGCAGCTTTGGACAGGGGGTTTTTCAAGAGACCCAGTACTTC.